Listed here are 29 T cell receptor beta chains from one sample, sequenced in a study of cytomegalovirus exposure and HLA in healthy donors. Vbeta (60) and Jbeta (13) primers were used in the PCR. This table comes from immunoSEQ multiplex PCR, and its TCRdb copy is limited to in-frame clones, with some not included. The sample has over 110,000 clones, around 78% seen once; the top ten hold roughly 5.6%. The sample comprised PBMCs. Receptors were obtained from a woman between 35 and 50 years old in good health and CMV-seropositive.

The chain links TRBV29-1 to TRBJ2-5; D possibly corresponds to TRBD2 (5 bases). The CDR3 has 13 residues. CDR1 is SQVTM, CDR2 ANQGSEA, per germline. Trimming took 3 bases from V and 7 from J, leaving 15 bases between them. The CDR3 coding sequence is TGCAGCGTTGATTTCGACATTCGGGGGACCCAGTACTTC. This translates into CSVDFDIRGTQYF.

This clone has just a few counts. The chain couples TRBV19 to TRBJ2-1; a possible D gene is TRBD2 (6 bases). The germline CDR1 and CDR2 sequences are LNHDA and SQIVND (reference sequence). Trimming took off 4 bases at V and 4 bases at J, with 11 bases between the two ends. The CDR3 runs 14 residues. CDR3 sequence: CASSTRGGYNEQFF. CDR3 DNA sequence: TGTGCCAGTAGTACGCGGGGCGGATACAATGAGCAGTTCTTC.

The CDR3 region has the DNA TGTGCCAGCAGTTGCTCGGGGACTAGCGGCGCCTACGAGCAGTACTTC. The encoded protein is CASSCSGTSGAYEQYF. The rearrangement uses TRBV6-6 and TRBJ2-7; 11 bases agree with TRBD2. The germline gives CDR1 MNHNY, CDR2 SVGAGI (reference sequence). This CDR3 comprises 16 residues. The junction had 7 bases not matched to a gene; V was cut back by 4 bases and J by 2 bases.

V gene TRBV11-2 combines with J gene TRBJ2-7; D gene ambiguous. V gave up 5 bases and J gave up 4 bases, with 15 bases separating them. The CDR3 consists of 14 residues. Germline V CDR1 and CDR2: SGHAT, FQNNGV. This CDR3 reads CASSLTPTAYEQYF. For the CDR3, the DNA is TGTGCCAGCAGCCTAACCCCAACAGCTTACGAGCAGTACTTC.

This CDR3 reads CASSMAGASYNEQFF. As DNA, the CDR3 is TGTGCCAGTAGTATGGCGGGAGCCTCCTACAATGAGCAGTTCTTC. The chain carries TRBV19 and TRBJ2-1, with 7 bases that match TRBD2. The CDR3 runs to 15 residues. V shed 3 bases, J shed 0 bases, and the junction held 2 bases outside the gene matches. Germline V lookup: CDR1 LNHDA, CDR2 SQIVND (reference sequence). The entire variable domain, with the rest obtained from reference TRBV19 and TRBJ2-1, is as follows: DGGITQSPKYLFRKEGQNVTLSCEQNLNHDAMYWYRQDPGQGLRLIYYSQIVNDFQKGDIAEGYSVSREKKESFPLTVTSAQKNPTAFYLCASSMAGASYNEQFFGPGTRLTVL.

The table lists this clone with a count of one. The chain carries TRBV27 and TRBJ2-3; 7 bases line up with TRBD1. CDR1 and CDR2 from the germline V gene are MNHEY and SMNVEV (reference sequence). V was clipped by 4 bases and J by 3 bases; unmatched bases: 7. CDR3 length: 15 amino acids. CDR3 sequence: CASSSDRVRTDTQYF. The CDR3 DNA reads TGTGCCAGCAGTTCCGACAGGGTTAGAACAGATACGCAGTATTTT.

This sequence joins TRBV7-9 and TRBJ2-3, with 8 bases lining up with TRBD2. There are 15 residues in the CDR3. The germline V gene encodes CDR1 SEHNR and CDR2 FQNEAQ (reference sequence). J was trimmed by 6 bases and V by 0 bases; bases with no gene match: 5. The CDR3 here is CASSLAGRASDTQYF. The CDR3 DNA reads TGTGCCAGCAGCTTAGCCGGGAGGGCCTCGGATACGCAGTATTTT.

This sequence joins TRBV7-2 and TRBJ2-5; D is perhaps TRBD1 (5 bases). TRBJ2-7 explains the end of the DNA better; the J call may be wrong. From germline, CDR1 is SGHTA and CDR2 FQGNSA. The CDR3 is made up of 14 amino acids. In DNA form, the CDR3 reads TGTGCCAGCAGCCCCAGACAGAGCTCCTACGAGCAGTACTTC. Residues: CASSPRQSSYEQYF.

The chain recombines TRBV4-1 with TRBJ2-3; 10 positions agree with TRBD2. With 2 bases clipped from V and 6 bases from J, the junction kept 14 bases outside the gene matches. The germline V gene has CDR1 MGHRA and CDR2 YSYEKL. This CDR3 contains 18 residues. CDR3 loop: CASSQRARTSGDTDTQYF. The CDR3, as DNA: TGCGCCAGCAGCCAAAGGGCGCGTACTAGCGGGGACACCGATACGCAGTATTTT.

This chain links TRBV11-2 with TRBJ2-1, with a weak D call TRBD2 (5 bases). With 1 base removed from V and 4 bases from J, the gap between germline ends came to 11 bases. The length of the CDR3 is 15 residues. CDR1 is SGHAT and CDR2 is FQNNGV in the germline V gene. CDR3 sequence reads: CASSLVRGSYNEQFF. In DNA form, the CDR3 reads TGTGCCAGCAGCTTAGTTCGGGGTTCGTACAATGAGCAGTTCTTC.

This clone was observed once. The rearrangement joins TRBV5-1 to TRBJ2-7; no firm D call. The CDR3 runs to 12 residues. V shed 3 bases and J shed 4 bases, with 8 bases lying between them. Germline V gene sequence: CDR1 SGHRS, CDR2 YFSETQ. The CDR3 spells CASSSIGYEQYF. The CDR3 DNA is TGCGCCAGCAGCTCAATCGGGTACGAGCAGTACTTC.

The chain recombines TRBV2 with TRBJ2-1, with 7 bases identical to TRBD2. The ends lost 3 bases at V and 8 bases at J; junction bases unmatched: 7. The CDR3 spans 14 residues. Germline V gives CDR1 SNHLY, CDR2 FYNNEI. CDR3 residues: CASSEREGPYEQFF. The CDR3 DNA reads as TGTGCCAGCAGTGAGAGGGAGGGCCCCTATGAGCAGTTCTTC.

The J gene is TRBJ2-2, the V gene TRBV7-9; the D is unclear. This CDR3 has 17 residues. Germline loops: CDR1 SEHNR, CDR2 FQNEAQ (reference sequence). Trimming took off 2 bases at V and 4 bases at J, with 17 bases between the two ends. The CDR3 reads CASSLIPSSPGTGELFF. CDR3 in DNA: TGTGCCAGCAGCTTAATCCCCTCCTCACCCGGCACCGGGGAGCTGTTTTTT.

For this clone: At the DNA level, this CDR3 is encoded by other sequences in the same sample as well. The rearrangement uses TRBV5-1 and TRBJ2-5, with 10 bases lining up with TRBD1. The CDR3 consists of 14 residues. The germline gives CDR1 SGHRS, CDR2 YFSETQ. V gave up 4 bases and J gave up 4 bases; unmatched junction bases: 4. CDR3 protein: CASSPGTGVETQYF. CDR3 nucleotide sequence: TGCGCCAGCAGCCCCGGGACAGGGGTAGAGACCCAGTACTTC.

V and J are TRBV4-1 and TRBJ2-2; 12 positions match TRBD2. The junction had 11 bases not matched to a gene; V was cut back by 2 bases and J by 7 bases. The germline CDR1 and CDR2 sequences are MGHRA and YSYEKL. The CDR3 is made up of 18 amino acids. CDR3 sequence: CASSQRPLLAGGDGELFF. In nucleotides, the CDR3 is TGCGCCAGCAGCCAACGCCCTCTCCTAGCGGGAGGGGACGGGGAGCTGTTTTTT.

The J gene is TRBJ2-5, the V gene TRBV27; 10 bases fit TRBD2. Unmatched junction bases numbered 8, after V lost 2 bases and J lost 11 bases. Germline V CDR1 and CDR2: MNHEY, SMNVEV (reference sequence). The CDR3 has 14 residues. CDR3 amino acids: CASSLSSGGYGQYF. For the CDR3, the DNA is TGTGCCAGCAGTTTAAGTAGCGGGGGGTACGGGCAGTACTTC.

The chain recombines TRBV5-6 with TRBJ1-1; D unresolved. The CDR3 sequence is 14 residues long. The V end was cut by 4 bases, the J end by 3 bases, with 13 bases between. CDR1 is SGHDT and CDR2 is YYEEEE in the germline V gene. The CDR3 DNA follows: TGTGCCAGCAGCCCCGACACGACGGACACTGAAGCTTTCTTT. It translates to CASSPDTTDTEAFF.

This clone was seen only a few times. The chain employs TRBV5-4 and TRBJ2-5; 12 bases map to TRBD1. The ends lost 3 bases at V and 1 base at J; junction bases unmatched: 4. Germline CDR1 SGHNT, CDR2 YYREEE (reference sequence). This CDR3 contains 16 residues. CDR3 region: CASSWGQGAGQETQYF. CDR3 bases: TGTGCCAGCAGCTGGGGACAGGGGGCCGGCCAAGAGACCCAGTACTTC.

This clone was observed many times. The rearrangement joins TRBV6-1 to TRBJ2-5, with 8 nucleotides matching TRBD2. This CDR3 contains 13 residues. The germline V gene encodes CDR1 MNHNS and CDR2 SASEGT. Germline trimming cut 10 bases from V and 5 bases from J; bases unmatched to any gene: 9. CDR3 in DNA: TGTGCCACCGAGCGGGAGAGGCGGGAGACCCAGTACTTC. Protein sequence: CATERERRETQYF.

The chain combines TRBV10-3 with TRBJ1-4; D is unclear. The CDR3 length is 11 residues. Germline CDR1 and CDR2: ENHRY and SYGVKD. V lost 10 bases and J 0 bases, leaving 3 bases between the germline ends. CDR3 region: CATATNEKLFF. CDR3 in DNA: TGTGCCACAGCAACTAATGAAAAACTGTTTTTT.

This chain connects TRBV5-1 to TRBJ2-5; the match to TRBD2 covers 7 bases. V shed 4 bases and J 5 bases; nucleotides not matched to a gene: 8. This CDR3 is 14 amino acids long. Germline loops: CDR1 SGHRS, CDR2 YFSETQ. The DNA of the CDR3 is TGCGCCAGCAGCCCCGGACTAGTGGTGGAGACCCAGTACTTC. Translating gives CASSPGLVVETQYF. The full variable domain, in which reference TRBV5-1 and TRBJ2-5 provide the parts outside the CDR3, is KAGVTQTPRYLIKTRGQQVTLSCSPISGHRSVSWYQQTPGQGLQFLFEYFSETQRNKGNFPGRFSGRQFSNSRSEMNVSTLELGDSALYLCASSPGLVVETQYFGPGTRLLVL.

CDR3 DNA: TGCGCCAGCAGCTTGGGGAGGCCCAGTGAAAACACTGAAGCTTTCTTT. Translating gives CASSLGRPSENTEAFF. This chain connects TRBV5-1 to TRBJ1-1, with unresolved D. This CDR3 has 16 residues. Germline values: CDR1 SGHRS, CDR2 YFSETQ. V was pared by 0 bases and J by 2 bases, with 14 bases between.

As DNA, the CDR3 is TGTGCCAGCAGTGTAACAGATACGCAGTATTTT. It codes for CASSVTDTQYF. The J gene is TRBJ2-3, the V gene TRBV2; no firm D call. The CDR3 spans 11 residues. In germline, CDR1 is SNHLY, CDR2 FYNNEI. Trimming cost V 4 bases and J 3 bases, with 2 bases left between them. Full variable domain (outside the CDR3, taken from reference TRBV2 and TRBJ2-3): EPEVTQTPSHQVTQMGQEVILRCVPISNHLYFYWYRQILGQKVEFLVSFYNNEISEKSEIFDDQFSVERPDGSNFTLKIRSTKLEDSAMYFCASSVTDTQYFGPGTRLTVL.

The sample holds a few counts of this clone. The chain is built from TRBV5-1 and TRBJ2-7, with 8 bases that match TRBD1. Unmatched junction bases numbered 5, after V lost 2 bases and J lost 4 bases. Germline CDR1 and CDR2: SGHRS and YFSETQ. This CDR3 is 14 amino acids long. The CDR3 bases are TGCGCCAGCAGCTTTCGACAGGGGACATACGAGCAGTACTTC. As protein: CASSFRQGTYEQYF.

This clone appeared a few times. The chain recombines TRBV6-5 with TRBJ2-3; TRBD2 matches at 9 bases. Germline lookup yields CDR1 MNHEY and CDR2 SVGAGI. The V segment lost 2 bases and the J segment 5 bases; nucleotides outside the gene matches: 8. The CDR3 contains 16 residues. The CDR3 here is CASSYGPAGGGDTQYF. For the CDR3, the DNA is TGTGCCAGCAGTTACGGCCCCGCGGGAGGGGGAGATACGCAGTATTTT.

The chain uses TRBV28 and TRBJ2-3, with 10 bases fitting TRBD1. Germline CDR1 and CDR2: MDHEN and SYDVKM. V dropped 5 bases and J dropped 8; count of bases not matched to a gene: 10. This CDR3 has 15 amino acids. CDR3 nucleotide sequence: TGTGCCAGCAGTACCGGGACAGGGGCGCCGGGTACGCAGTATTTT. Its protein is CASSTGTGAPGTQYF.

The gene calls are TRBV4-2 and TRBJ2-2; D gene uncertain. CDR1 is LGHNA and CDR2 is YNFKEQ in the germline V gene. CDR3 length equals 16 residues. V lost 1 base and J 6 bases, leaving 15 bases between the germline ends. DNA for the CDR3: TGTGCCAGCAGCCAAGTAACTCCGTTTCTGGCCGGGGAGCTGTTTTTT. Translation gives CASSQVTPFLAGELFF.

This rearrangement joins TRBV14 to TRBJ2-3, with TRBD2 matching 11 bases. Germline CDR1 reads SGHDN; CDR2 reads FVKESK. Trimming at V came to 3 bases and at J to 1 base, leaving 6 bases not matched to a gene. CDR3 length: 17 amino acids. The CDR3 DNA sequence: TGTGCCAGCAGCCACCATGGGACTAGCGGAGGCACAGATACGCAGTATTTT. The encoded protein is CASSHHGTSGGTDTQYF.

The chain uses TRBV5-1 and TRBJ2-1; 7 nucleotides agree with TRBD2. Trimming cost V 2 bases and J 8 bases; bases outside gene matches: 4. CDR1 and CDR2 (germline): SGHRS, YFSETQ. The CDR3 sequence is 13 residues long. CDR3 bases: TGCGCCAGCAGCTTTGGACTAGTCGATGAGCAGTTCTTC. It is translated as CASSFGLVDEQFF.